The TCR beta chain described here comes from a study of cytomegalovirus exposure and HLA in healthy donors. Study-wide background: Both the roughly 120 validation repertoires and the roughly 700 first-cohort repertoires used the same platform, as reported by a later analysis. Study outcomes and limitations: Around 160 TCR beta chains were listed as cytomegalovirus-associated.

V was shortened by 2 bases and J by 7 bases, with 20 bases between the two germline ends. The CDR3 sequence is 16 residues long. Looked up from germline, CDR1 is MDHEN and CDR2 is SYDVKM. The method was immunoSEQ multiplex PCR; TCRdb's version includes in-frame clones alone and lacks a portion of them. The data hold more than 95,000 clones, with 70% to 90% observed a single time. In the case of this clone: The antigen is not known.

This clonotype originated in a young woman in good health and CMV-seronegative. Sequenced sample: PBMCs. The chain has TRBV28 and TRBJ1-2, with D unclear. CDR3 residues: CASSLGGGLLGGGYTF. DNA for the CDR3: TGTGCCAGCAGTTTAGGTGGCGGGTTATTAGGTGGTGGCTACACCTTC.